A single sample is the source of the 2 T cell receptor beta chains below, sequenced in a study of T-cell reconstitution after alpha-beta-depleted transplantation in children. Construction of the TCRbeta library involved unique molecular identifiers. A single record per CDR3 protein comes from TCRdb applying MiXCR to the PCR reads. The profile shows a few hundred thousand distinct CDR3 sequences, roughly 22% of them singletons. The input for sequencing was PBMCs from the stem cell graft donor, taken from the stem cell graft. These receptors originate from a human donor who donated a stem cell graft to a child with acute myeloid leukemia.

This chain uses TRBV29-1 with TRBJ1-3, with D unclear. This CDR3 has 14 residues. Per germline, CDR1 SQVTM and CDR2 ANQGSEA. The V end was cut by 4 bases, the J end by 0 bases, with 10 bases between. CDR3 protein: CSVGVQNSGNTIYF. CDR3 DNA sequence: TGCAGCGTTGGAGTGCAAAACTCTGGAAACACCATATATTTT. The full variable domain, in which reference TRBV29-1 and TRBJ1-3 provide the parts outside the CDR3, is SAVISQKPSRDICQRGTSLTIQCQVDSQVTMMFWYRQQPGQSLTLIATANQGSEATYESGFVIDKFPISRPNLTFSTLTVSNMSPEDSSIYLCSVGVQNSGNTIYFGEGSWLTVV.

In this sample, this clonotype turned up many times. The chain links TRBV9 to TRBJ2-3, with a tentative D call TRBD2 (6 bases). There are 16 residues in the CDR3. Germline lookup yields CDR1 SGDLS and CDR2 YYNGEE. Trimming removed 1 base from V and 0 bases from J, with 12 bases in between. CDR3 nucleotide sequence: TGTGCCAGCAGCGTATCCGGGGGAGTGAGCACAGATACGCAGTATTTT. Its translation: CASSVSGGVSTDTQYF.